A selection of T cell receptor beta chains follows, all from one sample in a study of B cell selection in AIRE deficiency. Assay used: immunoSEQ multiplex PCR; TCRdb lists only in-frame clones, some missing. The top ten clones hold around 0.19% of a sample with 20,000 to 30,000 clones, roughly 97% of them seen once. Sequences were obtained from conventional CD4+ T cells sorted from PBMCs. The source is a human donor with AIRE deficiency. The CDR3 runs from the conserved cysteine through the conserved F or W. The D gene is left open where the match is weak. Clone size is not always given. Where it is, it says once, few, many or a class for expanded clones.

size	V	D	length	J	DNA	CDR3
NA	TRBV6-5	NA	15	TRBJ1-2	TGTGCCAGCAGCAGAGGCGGAGAAAGCAACTATGGCTACACCTTC	CASSRGGESNYGYTF
NA	TRBV9	TRBD2	17	TRBJ2-1	TGTGCCAGCAGCGCCCAAGGGGCTAGCGGGGCTGGAGGTGAGCAGTTCTTC	CASSAQGASGAGGEQFF
NA	TRBV28	TRBD1	18	TRBJ1-5	TGTGCCAGCAGTTTTCCCACCGGGACAGGGGGTAGGTATCAGCCCCAGCATTTT	CASSFPTGTGGRYQPQHF
NA	TRBV28	NA	14	TRBJ2-7	TGTGCCAGCAGTTTCGGGCAGGTTCGGTACGAGCAGTACTTC	CASSFGQVRYEQYF
NA	TRBV10-3	NA	15	TRBJ1-1	TGTGCCATCAGCAGCGAGGGGGGAGTGAACACTGAAGCTTTCTTT	CAISSEGGVNTEAFF
NA	TRBV19	NA	14	TRBJ2-2	TGTGCCAGTAGTATAGATACAGGGTCCGGGGAGCTGTTTTTT	CASSIDTGSGELFF
once	TRBV5-1	TRBD1	14	TRBJ1-5	TGCGCCAGCAGCCCTGGACAGGGCAATCAGCCCCAGCATTTT	CASSPGQGNQPQHF
NA	TRBV5-6	NA	11	TRBJ2-7	TGTGCCAGCAGCTTGGGCCCAGAGCAGTACTTC	CASSLGPEQYF
NA	TRBV5-6	TRBD2	14	TRBJ2-2	TGTGCCAGCAGCCCTAGCGGGAGGTCCGGGGAGCTGTTTTTT	CASSPSGRSGELFF
NA	TRBV2	NA	13	TRBJ2-1	TGTGCCAGCAGATACAGTGGCTTCCTGAGAGAGTTCTTC	CASRYSGFLREFF
NA	TRBV4-3	NA	17	TRBJ2-6	TGCGCCAGCGGTTCTGGAGGGTCCACCGCCGGGGCCAACGTCCTGACTTTC	CASGSGGSTAGANVLTF
NA	TRBV10-3	NA	14	TRBJ2-7	TGTGCCATCAGTGAGCGGGAGATTAGCTACGAGCAGTACTTC	CAISEREISYEQYF
NA	TRBV7-8	NA	15	TRBJ1-1	TGTGCCAGCAGCTTAGCGCAGAGGGTGAACACTGAAGCTTTCTTT	CASSLAQRVNTEAFF
NA	TRBV20-1	NA	11	TRBJ2-7	TGCAGTCACTGGGGGTCCTACGAGCAGTACTTC	CSHWGSYEQYF
NA	TRBV7-8	NA	16	TRBJ1-3	TGTGCCAGCAGCTTAGGGTGGCCCGGGTCTGGAAACACCATATATTTT	CASSLGWPGSGNTIYF
NA	TRBV7-9	NA	15	TRBJ1-2	TGTGCCAGCAGCTTAGGGGACCCGCCTATAGGTGGCTACACCTTC	CASSLGDPPIGGYTF
NA	TRBV5-4	NA	12	TRBJ2-5	TGTGCCAGCAGCGGACGTGTAGGGACCCAGTACTTC	CASSGRVGTQYF
NA	TRBV4-2	NA	14	TRBJ1-1	TGTGCCAGCAGCCAAGATCGTGGGGGGGCTGAAGCTTTCTTT	CASSQDRGGAEAFF
NA	TRBV28	TRBD1	17	TRBJ1-6	TGTGCCAGCAGCAGGACCGGGACAGGGAGCATTAATTCACCCCTCCACTTT	CASSRTGTGSINSPLHF
NA	TRBV7-9	TRBD1	12	TRBJ1-1	TGTGCCAGCAATGACAGGGCGGCTGAAGCTTTCTTT	CASNDRAAEAFF
NA	TRBV5-8	NA	16	TRBJ2-2	TGTGCCAGCAGATTGGCGGGACAGACCAACACCGGGGAGCTGTTTTTT	CASRLAGQTNTGELFF
NA	TRBV6-1	NA	12	TRBJ2-3	TGTGCCAGCAGTGAAAGGGGGGAGAAGCAGTATTTT	CASSERGEKQYF
NA	TRBV6-1	NA	13	TRBJ1-1	TGTGCCAGCACCGTAGCGAGGAACACTGAAGCTTTCTTT	CASTVARNTEAFF
NA	TRBV28	TRBD1	16	TRBJ1-4	TGTGCCAGCAGTCCAGACACGACAGGGGTTAATGAAAAACTGTTTTTT	CASSPDTTGVNEKLFF
NA	TRBV18	NA	14	TRBJ2-7	TGTGCCAGCTCACCCGGGGGTCTCTACTACGAGCAGTACTTC	CASSPGGLYYEQYF
NA	TRBV7-9	TRBD2	16	TRBJ2-3	TGTGCCAGCAGCCCAGGACTAGCGGGTTCACTGGATACGCAGTATTTT	CASSPGLAGSLDTQYF
NA	TRBV5-1	TRBD2	17	TRBJ2-3	TGCGCCAGCAGCTTGGGGGCCGGGACTAGCCCCATGGATACGCAGTATTTT	CASSLGAGTSPMDTQYF
NA	TRBV7-2	TRBD1	15	TRBJ2-2	TGTGCCAGCAGCTTTCCAGGGGGTCGGGGCGGGGAGCTGTTTTTT	CASSFPGGRGGELFF
NA	TRBV7-8	TRBD1	16	TRBJ1-5	TGTGCCAGCAGCTTCGGGACAGGGAATAGCAATCAGCCCCAGCATTTT	CASSFGTGNSNQPQHF
NA	TRBV27	NA	13	TRBJ1-1	TGTGCCAGCAGGACGGGGCGAAATACTGAAGCTTTCTTT	CASRTGRNTEAFF
NA	TRBV15	NA	14	TRBJ2-5	TGTGCCACCAGCAGAAAACCCCAACAAGAGACCCAGTACTTC	CATSRKPQQETQYF
NA	TRBV6-5	TRBD2	16	TRBJ2-2	TGTGCCAGCAGTTCCGGACTAGCGGGGAGCGGTGGGGAGCTGTTTTTT	CASSSGLAGSGGELFF
NA	TRBV7-9	NA	15	TRBJ1-1	TGTGCCAGCAGCTTAGATCCTACCAAACACACTGAAGCTTTCTTT	CASSLDPTKHTEAFF
once	TRBV28	NA	13	TRBJ1-1	TGTGCCAGCACCGGGACGGACTCAGCGGAAGCTTTCTTT	CASTGTDSAEAFF
NA	TRBV6-5	NA	15	TRBJ1-3	TGTGCCAGCAGTTCCACAGGATTCCCTGGAAACACCATATATTTT	CASSSTGFPGNTIYF
NA	TRBV5-8	NA	16	TRBJ2-7	TGTGCCAGCAGCTTCGGCGCGGGTGGGGCCCCCAGTGGGCAGTACTTC	CASSFGAGGAPSGQYF
NA	TRBV4-3	NA	16	TRBJ1-4	TGCGCCAGCAGCCCGAGCGTCCGCGCAACTAATGAAAAACTGTTTTTT	CASSPSVRATNEKLFF
NA	TRBV7-8	TRBD2	19	TRBJ2-7	TGTGCCAGCAGCCCCGGTTGGTGGCGGGAGGGCCCAGGCTCCTACGAGCAGTACTTC	CASSPGWWREGPGSYEQYF
few	TRBV18	TRBD2	16	TRBJ2-7	TGTGCCAGCTCACCCGGACTAGCGGGAGCCATAGACGAGCAGTACTTC	CASSPGLAGAIDEQYF
NA	TRBV7-9	NA	15	TRBJ1-1	TGTGCCAGCAGCTTATTGTCAGGCAAGAACACTGAAGCTTTCTTT	CASSLLSGKNTEAFF
NA	TRBV6-4	NA	16	TRBJ1-5	TGTGCCAGCAGGGATAATTTCGGACGGGCGGTTCAGCCCCAGCATTTT	CASRDNFGRAVQPQHF
once	TRBV4-1	NA	14	TRBJ2-5	TGCGCCAGCAGCCAAGTGGTAGTATTGGAGACCCAGTACTTC	CASSQVVVLETQYF
NA	TRBV7-2	NA	16	TRBJ2-7	TGTGCCAGCAGCTTAGAGGGGGGACAAAACTCCTACGAGCAGTACTTC	CASSLEGGQNSYEQYF
NA	TRBV19	NA	14	TRBJ2-5	TGTGCCAGTACCCCAATGGGGGGACCAGAGACCCAGTACTTC	CASTPMGGPETQYF
NA	TRBV6-5	NA	15	TRBJ2-1	TGTGCCAGCCGGGGAGACTATAGCGGAAAGCCCGAGCAGTTCTTC	CASRGDYSGKPEQFF
NA	TRBV18	TRBD1	16	TRBJ2-5	TGTGCCAGCTCACCGGGACAGGAGCTCCTCTCGGAGACCCAGTACTTC	CASSPGQELLSETQYF
NA	TRBV19	NA	16	TRBJ2-6	TGTGCCACCGCTGGGACAACACTTCTCGGGGCCAACGTCCTGACTTTC	CATAGTTLLGANVLTF
NA	TRBV6-5	TRBD1	14	TRBJ1-2	TGTGCCAGCAGTTACCAGGACAGGGTGGCTGGCTACACCTTC	CASSYQDRVAGYTF
NA	TRBV7-2	TRBD1	16	TRBJ1-2	TGTGCCAGCAGCTACCCCGGGACAGGGGGGAACTATGGCTACACCTTC	CASSYPGTGGNYGYTF
NA	TRBV9	NA	14	TRBJ2-7	TGTGCCAGCAGCGCCCGGGTGGGCCCGAGGGAGCAGTACTTC	CASSARVGPREQYF
once	TRBV4-2	NA	17	TRBJ1-2	TGTGCCAGCAGCCAAGTCGGGGTCTGGGGAGCTAACTATGGCTACACCTTC	CASSQVGVWGANYGYTF
NA	TRBV7-9	NA	16	TRBJ1-6	TGTGCCAGCAGCTTAGATGCGTCACGGAGAAATTCACCCCTCCACTTT	CASSLDASRRNSPLHF
NA	TRBV28	NA	11	TRBJ2-7	TGTGCCAGCATAGGGGTCAACGAGCAGTACTTC	CASIGVNEQYF
once	TRBV11-2	NA	16	TRBJ1-3	TGTGCCAGCAGCTTAGCGGGTGGGACGTCTGGAAACACCATATATTTT	CASSLAGGTSGNTIYF
NA	TRBV21-1	NA	16	TRBJ2-1	TGTGCCAGCAGCAAAGGGGCGGAGGAGACCTACAATGAGCAGTTCTTC	CASSKGAEETYNEQFF